This T cell receptor (beta chain) was identified during a study of cytomegalovirus exposure and HLA in healthy donors. Broader study findings: Sequencing depth across donors, presence/absence analyses assumed, was roughly uniform.

Regarding this clone: Its antigen is unknown.

Trimming cost V 2 bases and J 7 bases, with 12 bases left between them. Germline V gene sequence: CDR1 SGDLS, CDR2 YYNGEE. The CDR3 contains 14 residues. Vbeta (60) and Jbeta (13) primers were used in the PCR. Sequenced by immunoSEQ multiplex PCR; TCRdb stores in-frame clones only, minus some. The sample shows some 110,000 clones, roughly 70% of them seen only once. The receptor comes from a middle-aged man in good health and CMV-seronegative. The sequenced material came from PBMCs. This rearrangement joins TRBV9 to TRBJ2-2; maybe TRBD1 (6 bases). CDR3 sequence: CASSVSGANGELFF. The CDR3 region has the DNA TGTGCCAGCAGCGTGTCAGGGGCGAACGGGGAGCTGTTTTTT.